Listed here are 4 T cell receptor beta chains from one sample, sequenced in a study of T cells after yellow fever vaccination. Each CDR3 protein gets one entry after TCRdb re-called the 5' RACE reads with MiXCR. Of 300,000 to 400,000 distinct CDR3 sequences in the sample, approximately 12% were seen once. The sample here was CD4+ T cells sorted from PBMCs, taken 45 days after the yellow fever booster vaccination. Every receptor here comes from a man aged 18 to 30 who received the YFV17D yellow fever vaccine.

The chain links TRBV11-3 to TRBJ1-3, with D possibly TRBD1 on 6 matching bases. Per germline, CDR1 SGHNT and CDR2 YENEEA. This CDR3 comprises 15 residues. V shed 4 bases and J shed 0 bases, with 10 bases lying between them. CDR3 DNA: TGTGCCAGCAGCTCAGGGGTGCTCTCTGGAAACACCATATATTTT. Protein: CASSSGVLSGNTIYF.

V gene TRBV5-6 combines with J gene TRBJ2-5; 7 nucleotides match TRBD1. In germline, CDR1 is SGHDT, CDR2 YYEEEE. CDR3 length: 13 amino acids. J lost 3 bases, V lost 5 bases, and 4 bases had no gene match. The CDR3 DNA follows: TGTGCCAGCAGAACGACAGGGAAAGAGACCCAGTACTTC. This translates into CASRTTGKETQYF. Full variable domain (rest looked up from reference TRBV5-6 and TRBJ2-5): DAGVTQSPTHLIKTRGQQVTLRCSPKSGHDTVSWYQQALGQGPQFIFQYYEEEERQRGNFPDRFSGHQFPNYSSELNVNALLLGDSALYLCASRTTGKETQYFGPGTRLLVL.

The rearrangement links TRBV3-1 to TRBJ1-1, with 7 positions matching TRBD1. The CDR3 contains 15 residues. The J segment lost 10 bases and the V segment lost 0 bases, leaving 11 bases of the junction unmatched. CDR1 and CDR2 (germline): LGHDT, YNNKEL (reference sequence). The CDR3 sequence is CASSQEWKGAQGAFF. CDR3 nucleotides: TGTGCCAGCAGCCAAGAGTGGAAGGGGGCGCAAGGAGCTTTCTTT.

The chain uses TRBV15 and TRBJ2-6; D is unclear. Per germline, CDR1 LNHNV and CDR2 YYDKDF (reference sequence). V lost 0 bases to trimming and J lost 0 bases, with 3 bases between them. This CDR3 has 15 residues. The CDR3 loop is CATSRDFSGANVLTF. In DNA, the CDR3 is TGTGCCACCAGCAGAGACTTCTCTGGGGCCAACGTCCTGACTTTC.